What follows are 31 T cell receptor beta chains derived from one specimen sequenced in a study of CD8+ T cells in alopecia areata. Following extraction, RNA underwent reverse transcription to cDNA, which served as the sequencing template. TCRdb's copy holds only in-frame clones and misses some; the assay was immunoSEQ multiplex PCR. The sample gives 170,000 or so clones, under 60% of which show up once; around 12% is in the top ten. The treatment denotes: oral pan-JAK inhibitor, 5-10 mg twice daily. Sample: CD8+ T cells sorted from blood, taken at week 24, from a patient treated with tofacitinib. These receptor sequences come from a human donor with alopecia areata.

V and J are TRBV29-1 and TRBJ2-5; 10 bases match TRBD1. The CDR3 length is 14 residues. J lost 5 bases, V lost 0 bases, and 3 bases had no gene match. Germline V gene sequence: CDR1 SQVTM, CDR2 ANQGSEA. CDR3 coding DNA: TGCAGCGTTGAAGATAGGACAGGGGGGGAGACCCAGTACTTC. Translating it yields CSVEDRTGGETQYF.

CDR3 nucleotides: TGCGCCAGCAGCCAACCGGGACATAGTCAGCCCCAGCATTTT. It yields the protein CASSQPGHSQPQHF. The rearrangement joins TRBV4-1 to TRBJ1-5; tentative D call: TRBD1 (6 bases). Germline V gene data show CDR1 as MGHRA and CDR2 as YSYEKL. V lost 2 bases and J 6 bases, leaving 11 bases between the germline ends. CDR3 length equals 14 residues.

A few counts support this clone. The chain has TRBV29-1 and TRBJ2-1; D is unclear. CDR3 size: 12 residues. CDR1 SQVTM and CDR2 ANQGSEA come from the germline V gene. With 1 base removed from V and 10 bases from J, the gap between germline ends came to 11 bases. The CDR3 DNA reads as TGCAGCGTTGAAGCCTCGGCCCGCGAGCAGTTCTTC. Translating it yields CSVEASAREQFF.

The V call is TRBV29-1, the J call TRBJ2-1; D is undetermined. V dropped 3 bases and J dropped 8 bases, with 14 bases sitting between them. In germline, CDR1 is SQVTM, CDR2 ANQGSEA. This CDR3 spans 13 amino acids. CDR3 DNA sequence: TGCAGCGTTGATTCCATTGCGATAGATGAGCAGTTCTTC. Amino acid sequence: CSVDSIAIDEQFF.

V and J are TRBV2 and TRBJ1-1; D not resolved. Germline CDR1 reads SNHLY; CDR2 reads FYNNEI. Deletions cut 3 bases from V and 11 bases from J, with 13 bases between. The CDR3 has 12 amino acids. For the CDR3, the DNA is TGTGCCAGCAGTGACGGCCCAGTCGGTGCTTTCTTT. This encodes CASSDGPVGAFF.

The table lists this clone with a count of one. J is TRBJ2-3 and V is TRBV13; D gene ambiguous. From germline, CDR1 is PRHDT and CDR2 FYEKMQ (reference sequence). The CDR3 loop spans 12 amino acids. V was cut by 5 bases and J by 1 base, with 4 bases left in between. In DNA form, the CDR3 reads TGTGCCAGCAGCCAGGGCACAGATACGCAGTATTTT. This translates into CASSQGTDTQYF.

To note about this clone: This same CDR3 is encoded by further DNA sequences in the sample. The rearrangement joins TRBV19 to TRBJ2-7, with D unclear. The germline V and J ends were trimmed by 3 bases and 4 bases, with 4 bases remaining between them. This CDR3 is 11 amino acids long. Germline lookup yields CDR1 LNHDA and CDR2 SQIVND (reference sequence). DNA of the CDR3: TGTGCCAGTAGTATTGGGTACGAGCAGTACTTC. As protein: CASSIGYEQYF.

V and J are TRBV4-1 and TRBJ2-7; possibly TRBD1 or TRBD2 for D (5 bases each). This CDR3 has 14 residues. Germline V gene data show CDR1 as MGHRA and CDR2 as YSYEKL. V was pared by 3 bases and J by 7 bases, with 16 bases between. In DNA, the CDR3 is TGCGCCAGCAGCCAGGGGGACCGGACGGGGGAGCAGTACTTC. This encodes CASSQGDRTGEQYF.

This rearrangement joins TRBV9 to TRBJ2-1, with 7 bases that match TRBD1. V shed 3 bases, J shed 9 bases, and the junction held 9 bases outside the gene matches. This CDR3 is built from 14 residues. Germline loops: CDR1 SGDLS, CDR2 YYNGEE. The CDR3 spells CASSARQGTVEQFF. In DNA form, the CDR3 reads TGTGCCAGCAGCGCTAGACAGGGTACTGTTGAGCAGTTCTTC.

The V gene is TRBV6-4, the J gene TRBJ2-3; weak D call: TRBD1 (5 bases). The V end lost 6 bases, the J end lost 0 bases, and 13 bases lay between the germline ends. The CDR3 loop spans 15 amino acids. Germline-derived CDR1 and CDR2 are MRHNA and SNTAGT. The DNA for the CDR3 is TGTGCCAGCAGATATAGGGGATGGAGCACAGATACGCAGTATTTT. It yields the protein CASRYRGWSTDTQYF.

Turning to this clone: The junction does not match germline at one end; this may be a read error. V gene TRBV19 combines with J gene TRBJ1-5; D ambiguous. The CDR3 contains 9 residues. Germline CDR1 is LNHDA and CDR2 is SQIVND (reference sequence). CDR3 region: CASSVPPHF. The CDR3 coding sequence is TGTGCCAGTAGTGTCCCCCCGCATTTT.

The J gene is TRBJ1-5, the V gene TRBV28; 9 bases line up with TRBD1. This CDR3 is 17 amino acids long. Germline V gene lookup returns CDR1 MDHEN and CDR2 SYDVKM. V was clipped by 1 base and J by 0 bases; unmatched bases: 4. CDR3 DNA: TGTGCCAGCAGTTTATTCCGGGGACAGGGTAGCAATCAGCCCCAGCATTTT. Its translation is CASSLFRGQGSNQPQHF.

The rearrangement joins TRBV7-6 to TRBJ2-1, with D hard to call. Trimming shortened V by 2 bases and J by 0 bases, and 8 bases separated the two germline ends. The CDR3 covers 15 residues. Germline V gene lookup returns CDR1 SGHVS and CDR2 FNYEAQ. Written as DNA, the CDR3 is TGTGCCAGCAGCTTATTCTGGTTCTCCTACAATGAGCAGTTCTTC. Translated: CASSLFWFSYNEQFF.

The chain couples TRBV30 to TRBJ1-1, with D unclear. Between the trimmed V and J ends, which lost 3 bases and 5 bases, there was a span of 7 bases. Germline values: CDR1 GTSNPN, CDR2 SVGIG (reference sequence). This CDR3 has 11 residues. The CDR3 bases are TGTGCCTGGAGAGCGGGGACTGAAGCTTTCTTT. Amino acid sequence: CAWRAGTEAFF.

This clone was found a few times. This sequence joins TRBV29-1 and TRBJ1-3; no reliable D call. This CDR3 comprises 13 residues. V lost 8 bases and J 5 bases, leaving 16 bases between the germline ends. Per germline, CDR1 SQVTM and CDR2 ANQGSEA. The CDR3 loop is CSLPAGDRNTIYF. The CDR3 DNA sequence: TGCAGCCTCCCAGCCGGAGATCGAAACACCATATATTTT.

The rearrangement links TRBV6-5 to TRBJ1-5, with D possibly TRBD1 on 5 matching bases. Germline CDR1 is MNHEY and CDR2 is SVGAGI. The CDR3 runs to 14 residues. Trimming shortened V by 4 bases and J by 9 bases, and 16 bases separated the two germline ends. CDR3 sequence reads: CASSSTQGTGPQHF. CDR3 DNA: TGTGCCAGCAGTTCGACTCAGGGAACCGGGCCCCAGCATTTT.

DNA of the CDR3: TGCGCCAGCAGCCAAGATTATACAGGGCAGTACTTC. This sequence encodes CASSQDYTGQYF. The J gene is TRBJ2-4, the V gene TRBV4-1; perhaps TRBD1 as D (6 bases). The germline CDR1 and CDR2 sequences are MGHRA and YSYEKL. CDR3 length: 12 amino acids. V was clipped by 0 bases and J by 13 bases, with 10 bases between them.

The rearrangement joins TRBV6-5 to TRBJ1-2, with TRBD1 matching over 8 bases. Looked up from germline, CDR1 is MNHEY and CDR2 is SVGAGI. The CDR3 spans 15 residues. Trimming took 2 bases from V and 2 from J; bases not matched to a gene: 4. The DNA for the CDR3 is TGTGCCAGCAGTTACCTCCGGGACAGGAACTATGGCTACACCTTC. This sequence encodes CASSYLRDRNYGYTF.

The chain employs TRBV7-9 and TRBJ1-2; D may be TRBD1 (6 bases). The length of the CDR3 is 14 residues. The ends were cut back, 5 bases at V and 1 base at J, with 11 bases in the middle. Germline CDR1 and CDR2: SEHNR and FQNEAQ (reference sequence). CDR3 sequence (DNA): TGTGCCAGCAGCCTAATGGACAGTAACTATGGCTACACCTTC. Protein: CASSLMDSNYGYTF.

This rearrangement joins TRBV25-1 to TRBJ1-1, with 7 bases fitting TRBD1. After removal of 6 bases from V and 1 base from J, the junction contained 5 bases not matched to a gene. CDR1 and CDR2 (germline): MGHDK, SYGVNS. CDR3 size: 14 residues. Here the CDR3 reads CASRLTGKNTEAFF. The CDR3 DNA reads as TGTGCCAGCAGATTGACAGGGAAGAACACTGAAGCTTTCTTT.

The table lists this clone with a few counts. CDR3 in DNA: TGTGCCAGCAGTATCGACTTCCTGACAGGGGGTTCACCCCTCCACTTT. It is translated as CASSIDFLTGGSPLHF. The rearrangement uses TRBV2 and TRBJ1-6; 9 nucleotides line up with TRBD1. V trimming: 5 bases; J trimming: 9 bases; junction bases outside the gene matches: 11. This CDR3 contains 16 residues. CDR1 and CDR2 (germline): SNHLY, FYNNEI.

The rearrangement uses TRBV7-9 and TRBJ1-1; 9 positions agree with TRBD1. Germline V gene data show CDR1 as SEHNR and CDR2 as FQNEAQ (reference sequence). The J segment lost 5 bases and the V segment lost 6 bases, leaving 7 bases of the junction unmatched. The CDR3 covers 14 residues. The CDR3 sequence is CASRVRDRDTEAFF. The CDR3 DNA is TGTGCCAGCAGGGTCCGGGACAGGGATACTGAAGCTTTCTTT.

The chain recombines TRBV11-2 with TRBJ2-7, with 9 bases aligning to TRBD1. V trimming: 5 bases; J trimming: 1 base; junction bases outside the gene matches: 9. The CDR3 runs 16 residues. Germline V CDR1 and CDR2: SGHAT, FQNNGV. The CDR3 spells CASSLFFGTGSYEQYF. The DNA for the CDR3 is TGTGCCAGCAGCCTCTTCTTTGGGACAGGGTCCTACGAGCAGTACTTC.

This rearrangement joins TRBV5-1 to TRBJ2-7; 9 nucleotides agree with TRBD1. V shed 4 bases and J 1 base; nucleotides not matched to a gene: 6. This CDR3 has 15 residues. CDR1 is SGHRS and CDR2 is YFSETQ in the germline V gene. The CDR3 loop is CASSTDRGASYEQYF. Written as DNA, the CDR3 is TGCGCCAGCAGCACGGACAGGGGAGCTTCCTACGAGCAGTACTTC. Filled out from reference TRBV5-1 and TRBJ2-7, the complete variable domain reads KAGVTQTPRYLIKTRGQQVTLSCSPISGHRSVSWYQQTPGQGLQFLFEYFSETQRNKGNFPGRFSGRQFSNSRSEMNVSTLELGDSALYLCASSTDRGASYEQYFGPGTRLTVT.

This rearrangement joins TRBV27 to TRBJ2-5, with TRBD1 matching 9 bases. This CDR3 contains 15 residues. Trimming took 8 bases from V and 0 from J; bases not matched to a gene: 7. Germline assignment: CDR1 MNHEY and CDR2 SMNVEV (reference sequence). CDR3 sequence (DNA): TGTGCCAGCTCTTCCGGGACAGGGTACCAAGAGACCCAGTACTTC. This sequence encodes CASSSGTGYQETQYF.

The J gene is TRBJ2-2, the V gene TRBV5-1, with D uncertain. V lost 5 bases and J lost 3, with 14 bases in between. There are 15 residues in the CDR3. Germline CDR1 reads SGHRS; CDR2 reads YFSETQ. The CDR3 DNA is TGCGCCAGCAGAACAGACTTAGGGTACACCGGGGAGCTGTTTTTT. This gives the protein CASRTDLGYTGELFF.

The rearrangement uses TRBV11-3 and TRBJ2-5, with 14 nucleotides matching TRBD2. There are 16 residues in the CDR3. V shed 4 bases and J 5 bases; nucleotides not matched to a gene: 6. Germline assignment: CDR1 SGHNT and CDR2 YENEEA. CDR3 sequence reads: CASSSRLAGGGETQYF. CDR3 sequence (DNA): TGTGCCAGCAGCTCCCGACTAGCGGGGGGGGGTGAGACCCAGTACTTC. Complete variable domain (other parts from reference TRBV11-3 and TRBJ2-5): EAGVVQSPRYKIIEKKQPVAFWCNPISGHNTLYWYLQNLGQGPELLIRYENEEAVDDSQLPKDRFSAERLKGVDSTLKIQPAELGDSAVYLCASSSRLAGGGETQYFGPGTRLLVL.

This clone was counted only a few times. J is TRBJ2-1 and V is TRBV12-5; D is perhaps TRBD2 (5 bases). The CDR3 loop spans 10 amino acids. Germline V CDR1 and CDR2: LGHNT, FRNRAP. The CDR3 here is CASGWYEQFF. The CDR3 region has the DNA TGTGCCTCGGGGTGGTATGAGCAGTTCTTC.

In the case of this clone: Other DNA variants within this sample encode the same CDR3. The genes are TRBV29-1 and TRBJ1-1; D call uncertain. The CDR3 contains 12 residues. Germline CDR1 and CDR2: SQVTM and ANQGSEA. V shed 6 bases and J shed 1 base, with 9 bases lying between them. CDR3 region: CSVPVGNTEAFF. DNA for the CDR3: TGCAGCGTCCCGGTTGGGAACACTGAAGCTTTCTTT.

The rearrangement links TRBV14 to TRBJ1-1; D may be TRBD1 (6 bases). Trimming took off 3 bases at V and 1 base at J, with 9 bases between the two ends. Per germline, CDR1 SGHDN and CDR2 FVKESK. This CDR3 contains 14 residues. CDR3: CASSHGQRNTEAFF. The CDR3 nucleotides are TGTGCCAGCAGCCACGGACAGAGGAACACTGAAGCTTTCTTT.

This clone was counted a few times. This sequence joins TRBV30 and TRBJ1-1; TRBD1 aligns across 7 bases. V was clipped by 2 bases and J by 5 bases; unmatched bases: 8. CDR3 size: 14 residues. Germline assignment: CDR1 GTSNPN and CDR2 SVGIG (reference sequence). The CDR3 DNA reads TGTGCCTGGAGTTCACAGGGGATTGGAACTGAAGCTTTCTTT. Translating gives CAWSSQGIGTEAFF.